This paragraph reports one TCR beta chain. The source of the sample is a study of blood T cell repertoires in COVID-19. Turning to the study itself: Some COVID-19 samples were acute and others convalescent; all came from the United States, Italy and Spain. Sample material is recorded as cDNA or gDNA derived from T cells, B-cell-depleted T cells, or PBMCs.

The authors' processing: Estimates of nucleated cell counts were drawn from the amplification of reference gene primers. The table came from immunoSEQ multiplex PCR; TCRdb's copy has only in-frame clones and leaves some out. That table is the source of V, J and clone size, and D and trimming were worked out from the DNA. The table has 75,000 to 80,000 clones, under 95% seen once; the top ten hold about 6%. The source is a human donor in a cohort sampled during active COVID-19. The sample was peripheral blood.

This CDR3 is CASSYSRGQLPALHF. CDR3 DNA sequence: TGTGCCAGCAGTTACTCGAGAGGACAGCTTCCGGCCCTCCACTTT. The rearrangement uses TRBV6-2 or TRBV6-3 and TRBJ1-6; weak D call: TRBD1 (6 bases). Germline CDR1 and CDR2: MNHEY and SVGEGT. The CDR3 loop spans 15 amino acids. Trimming cost V 0 bases and J 14 bases, with 17 bases left between them.